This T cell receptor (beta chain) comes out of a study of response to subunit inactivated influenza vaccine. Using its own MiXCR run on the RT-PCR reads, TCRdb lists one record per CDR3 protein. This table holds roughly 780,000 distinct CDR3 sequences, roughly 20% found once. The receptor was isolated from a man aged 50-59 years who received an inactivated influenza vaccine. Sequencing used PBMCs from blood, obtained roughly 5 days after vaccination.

The CDR3: CSPIAGGSYEQYF. The CDR3 DNA reads TGCAGCCCTATAGCGGGGGGATCCTACGAGCAGTACTTC. The chain recombines TRBV20-1 with TRBJ2-7; 10 positions agree with TRBD2. Germline CDR1 DFQATT, CDR2 SNEGSKA (reference sequence). The CDR3 sequence is 13 residues long.